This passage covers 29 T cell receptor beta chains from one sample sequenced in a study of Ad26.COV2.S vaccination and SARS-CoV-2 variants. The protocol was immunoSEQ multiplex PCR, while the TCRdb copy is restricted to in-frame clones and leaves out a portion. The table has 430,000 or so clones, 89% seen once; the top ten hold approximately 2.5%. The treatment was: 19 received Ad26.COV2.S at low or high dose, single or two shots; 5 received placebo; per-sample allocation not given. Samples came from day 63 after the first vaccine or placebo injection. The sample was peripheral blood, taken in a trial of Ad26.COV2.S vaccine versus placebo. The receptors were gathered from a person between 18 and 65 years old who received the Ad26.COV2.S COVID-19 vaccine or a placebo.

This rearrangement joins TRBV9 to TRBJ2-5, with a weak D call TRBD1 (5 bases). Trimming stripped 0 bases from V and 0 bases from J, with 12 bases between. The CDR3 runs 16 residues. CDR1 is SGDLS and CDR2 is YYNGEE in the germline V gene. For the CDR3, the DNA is TGTGCCAGCAGCGTAGGGGCAGGGCCCTACCAAGAGACCCAGTACTTC. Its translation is CASSVGAGPYQETQYF.

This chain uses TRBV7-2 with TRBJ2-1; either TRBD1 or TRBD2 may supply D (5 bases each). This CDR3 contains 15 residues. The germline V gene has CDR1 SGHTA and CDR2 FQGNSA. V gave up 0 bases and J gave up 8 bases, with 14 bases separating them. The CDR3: CASSLAWGSGYEQFF. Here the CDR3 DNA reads TGTGCCAGCAGCTTAGCGTGGGGGAGTGGGTATGAGCAGTTCTTC.

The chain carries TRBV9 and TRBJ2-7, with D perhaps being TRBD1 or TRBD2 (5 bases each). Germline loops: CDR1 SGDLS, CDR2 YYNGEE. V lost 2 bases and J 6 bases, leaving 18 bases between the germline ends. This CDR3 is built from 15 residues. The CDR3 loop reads CASSVAGTAGLEQYF. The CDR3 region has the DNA TGTGCCAGCAGCGTCGCCGGGACCGCCGGGCTCGAGCAGTACTTC.

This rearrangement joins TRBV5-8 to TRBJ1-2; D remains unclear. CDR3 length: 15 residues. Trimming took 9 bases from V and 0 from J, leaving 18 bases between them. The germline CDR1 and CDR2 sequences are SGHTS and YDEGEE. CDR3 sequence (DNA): TGTGCCACCCGGACTTGGTGGAGAACTAACTATGGCTACACCTTC. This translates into CATRTWWRTNYGYTF.

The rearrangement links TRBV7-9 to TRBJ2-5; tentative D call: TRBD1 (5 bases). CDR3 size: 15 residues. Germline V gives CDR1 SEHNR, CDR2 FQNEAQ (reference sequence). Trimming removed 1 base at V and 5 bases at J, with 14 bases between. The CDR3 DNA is TGTGCCAGCAGCTTAGGACAGCTGGATGGGGAGACCCAGTACTTC. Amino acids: CASSLGQLDGETQYF.

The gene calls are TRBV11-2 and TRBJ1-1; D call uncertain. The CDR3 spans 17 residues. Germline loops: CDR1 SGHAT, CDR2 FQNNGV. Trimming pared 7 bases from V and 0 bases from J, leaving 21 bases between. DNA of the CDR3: TGTGCCAGCAAACCTGGATCTCGTCGGTCCATGAACACTGAAGCTTTCTTT. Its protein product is CASKPGSRRSMNTEAFF. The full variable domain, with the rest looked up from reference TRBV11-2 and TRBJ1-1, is EAGVAQSPRYKIIEKRQSVAFWCNPISGHATLYWYQQILGQGPKLLIQFQNNGVVDDSQLPKDRFSAERLKGVDSTLKIQPAKLEDSAVYLCASKPGSRRSMNTEAFFGQGTRLTVV.

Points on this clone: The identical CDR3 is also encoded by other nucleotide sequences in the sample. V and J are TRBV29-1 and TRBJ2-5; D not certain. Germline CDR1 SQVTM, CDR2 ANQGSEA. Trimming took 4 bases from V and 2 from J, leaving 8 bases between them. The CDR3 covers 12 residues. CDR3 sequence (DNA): TGCAGCGTTGTGGGCTTACAAGAGACCCAGTACTTC. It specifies CSVVGLQETQYF.

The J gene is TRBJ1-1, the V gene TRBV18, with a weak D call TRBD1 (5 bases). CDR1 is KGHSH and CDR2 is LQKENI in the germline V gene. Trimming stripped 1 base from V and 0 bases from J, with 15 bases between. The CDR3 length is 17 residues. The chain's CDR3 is CASSPRGVPAMNTEAFF. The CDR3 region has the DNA TGTGCCAGCTCACCACGAGGGGTCCCTGCTATGAACACTGAAGCTTTCTTT. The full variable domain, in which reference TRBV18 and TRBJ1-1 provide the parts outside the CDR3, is NAGVMQNPRHLVRRRGQEARLRCSPMKGHSHVYWYRQLPEEGLKFMVYLQKENIIDESGMPKERFSAEFPKEGPSILRIQQVVRGDSAAYFCASSPRGVPAMNTEAFFGQGTRLTVV.

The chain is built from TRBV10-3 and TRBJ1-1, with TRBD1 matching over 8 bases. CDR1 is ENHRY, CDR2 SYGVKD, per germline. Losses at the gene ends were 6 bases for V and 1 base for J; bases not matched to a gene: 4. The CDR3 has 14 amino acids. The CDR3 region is CAIRWDRKNTEAFF. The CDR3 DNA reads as TGTGCCATCAGATGGGACAGGAAGAACACTGAAGCTTTCTTT.

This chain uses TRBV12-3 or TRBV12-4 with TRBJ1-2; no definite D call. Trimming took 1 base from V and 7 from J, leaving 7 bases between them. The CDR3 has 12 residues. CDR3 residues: CASSLGISGYTF. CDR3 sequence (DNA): TGTGCCAGCAGTTTAGGGATTTCTGGCTACACCTTC.

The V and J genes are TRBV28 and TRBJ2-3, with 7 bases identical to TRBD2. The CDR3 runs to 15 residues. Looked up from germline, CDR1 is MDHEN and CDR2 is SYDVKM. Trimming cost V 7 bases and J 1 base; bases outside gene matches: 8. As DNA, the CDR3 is TGTGCCAGCAACTATTTGGGGGGGGGCACAGATACGCAGTATTTT. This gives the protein CASNYLGGGTDTQYF.

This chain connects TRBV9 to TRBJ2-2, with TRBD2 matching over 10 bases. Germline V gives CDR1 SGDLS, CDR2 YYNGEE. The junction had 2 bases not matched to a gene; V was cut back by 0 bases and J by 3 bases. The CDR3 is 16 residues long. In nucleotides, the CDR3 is TGTGCCAGCAGCGTAGCAGCGGGAGGGGACACCGGGGAGCTGTTTTTT. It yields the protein CASSVAAGGDTGELFF.

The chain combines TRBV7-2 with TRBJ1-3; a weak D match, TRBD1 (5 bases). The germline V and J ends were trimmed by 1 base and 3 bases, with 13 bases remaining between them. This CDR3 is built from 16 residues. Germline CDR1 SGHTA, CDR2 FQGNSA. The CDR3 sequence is CASSLVGTVFGNTIYF. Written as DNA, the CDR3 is TGTGCCAGCAGCTTAGTAGGGACGGTATTTGGAAACACCATATATTTT.

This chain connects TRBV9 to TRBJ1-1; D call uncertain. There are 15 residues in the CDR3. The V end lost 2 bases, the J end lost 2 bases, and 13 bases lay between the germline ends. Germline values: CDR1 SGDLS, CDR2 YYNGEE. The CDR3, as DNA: TGTGCCAGCAGCGTCCTATTGGCAGCCAACACTGAAGCTTTCTTT. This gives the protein CASSVLLAANTEAFF.

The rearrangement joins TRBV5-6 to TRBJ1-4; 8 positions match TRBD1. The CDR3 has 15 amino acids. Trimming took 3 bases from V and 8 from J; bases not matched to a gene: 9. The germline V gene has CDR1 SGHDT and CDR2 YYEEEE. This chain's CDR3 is CASSSDPDRVEKLFF. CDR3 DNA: TGTGCCAGCAGCTCTGACCCGGACAGGGTGGAAAAACTGTTTTTT.

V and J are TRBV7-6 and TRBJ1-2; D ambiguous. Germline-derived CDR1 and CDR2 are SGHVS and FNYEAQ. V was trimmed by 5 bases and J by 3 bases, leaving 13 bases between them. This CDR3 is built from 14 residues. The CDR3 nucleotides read TGTGCCAGCAGCCCCGGGCCGAGGGACTATGGCTACACCTTC. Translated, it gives CASSPGPRDYGYTF.

The CDR3 sequence: CASSPGQPGVNYGYTF. CDR3 bases: TGTGCCAGCTCACCAGGCCAGCCAGGGGTTAACTATGGCTACACCTTC. The J gene is TRBJ1-2, the V gene TRBV18; D may be TRBD1 (6 bases). The CDR3 consists of 16 residues. Trimming stripped 2 bases from V and 1 base from J, with 14 bases between. CDR1 and CDR2 (germline): KGHSH, LQKENI. Using reference TRBV18 and TRBJ1-2 for the parts outside the CDR3, the full variable domain is NAGVMQNPRHLVRRRGQEARLRCSPMKGHSHVYWYRQLPEEGLKFMVYLQKENIIDESGMPKERFSAEFPKEGPSILRIQQVVRGDSAAYFCASSPGQPGVNYGYTFGSGTRLTVV.

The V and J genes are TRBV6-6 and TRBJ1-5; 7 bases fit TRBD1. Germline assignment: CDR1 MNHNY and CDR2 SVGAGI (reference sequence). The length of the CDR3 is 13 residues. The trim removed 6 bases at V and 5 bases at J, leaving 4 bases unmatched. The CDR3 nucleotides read TGTGCCAGCAGGGGACAGCTCGATCAGCCCCAGCATTTT. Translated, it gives CASRGQLDQPQHF.

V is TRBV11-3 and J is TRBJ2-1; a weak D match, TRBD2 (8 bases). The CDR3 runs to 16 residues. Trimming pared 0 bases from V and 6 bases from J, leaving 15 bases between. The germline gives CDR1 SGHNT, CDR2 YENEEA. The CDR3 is CASSLDPGGGFNEQFF. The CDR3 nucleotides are TGTGCCAGCAGCTTAGATCCGGGAGGGGGCTTCAATGAGCAGTTCTTC. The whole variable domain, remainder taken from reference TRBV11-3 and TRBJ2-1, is EAGVVQSPRYKIIEKKQPVAFWCNPISGHNTLYWYLQNLGQGPELLIRYENEEAVDDSQLPKDRFSAERLKGVDSTLKIQPAELGDSAVYLCASSLDPGGGFNEQFFGPGTRLTVL.

The chain's CDR3 is CASRPGTSGGVGQYF. CDR3 DNA: TGTGCCAGCAGACCCGGGACTAGCGGGGGGGTTGGGCAGTACTTC. The chain is built from TRBV7-8 and TRBJ2-7; the match to TRBD2 covers 16 bases. CDR1 is SGHVS, CDR2 FQNEAQ, per germline. CDR3 length: 15 amino acids. Trimming cost V 6 bases and J 9 bases; bases outside gene matches: 8.

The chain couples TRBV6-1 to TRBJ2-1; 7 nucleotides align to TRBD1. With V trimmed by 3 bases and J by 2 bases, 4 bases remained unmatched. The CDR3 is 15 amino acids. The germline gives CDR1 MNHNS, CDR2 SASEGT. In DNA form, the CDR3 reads TGTGCCAGCAGTGAGACAGGGAGTCCCTACAATGAGCAGTTCTTC. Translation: CASSETGSPYNEQFF.

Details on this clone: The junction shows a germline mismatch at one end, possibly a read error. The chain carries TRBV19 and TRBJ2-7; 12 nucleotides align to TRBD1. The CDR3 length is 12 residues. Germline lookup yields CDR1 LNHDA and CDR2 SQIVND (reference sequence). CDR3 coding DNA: TGTGCCAGTAGTGAGGGACAGGGGGCCCACCACTTC. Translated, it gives CASSEGQGAHHF.

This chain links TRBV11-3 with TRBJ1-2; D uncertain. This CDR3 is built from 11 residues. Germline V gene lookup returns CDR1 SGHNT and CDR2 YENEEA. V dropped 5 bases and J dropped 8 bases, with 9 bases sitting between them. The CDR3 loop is CASSKGGGYTF. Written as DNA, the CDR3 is TGTGCCAGCAGCAAGGGCGGGGGCTACACCTTC.

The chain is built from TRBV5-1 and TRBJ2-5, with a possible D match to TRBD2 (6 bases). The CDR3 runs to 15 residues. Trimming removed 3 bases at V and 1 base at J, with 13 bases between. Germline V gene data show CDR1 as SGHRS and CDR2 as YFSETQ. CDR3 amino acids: CASSYHRDSQETQYF. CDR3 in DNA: TGCGCCAGCAGCTATCACCGGGACTCCCAAGAGACCCAGTACTTC.

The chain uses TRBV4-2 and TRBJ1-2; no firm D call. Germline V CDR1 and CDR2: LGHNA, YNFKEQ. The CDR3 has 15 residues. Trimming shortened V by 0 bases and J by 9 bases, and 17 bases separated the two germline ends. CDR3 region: CASSQDQALRMSYTF. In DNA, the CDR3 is TGTGCCAGCAGCCAAGATCAGGCCCTGAGGATGAGCTACACCTTC.

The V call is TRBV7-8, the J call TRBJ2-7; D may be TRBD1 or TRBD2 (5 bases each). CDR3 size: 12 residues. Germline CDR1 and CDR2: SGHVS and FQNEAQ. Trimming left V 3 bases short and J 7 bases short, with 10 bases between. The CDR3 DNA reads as TGTGCCAGCAGCTTGGGGGTGGGGGAGCAGTACGTC. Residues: CASSLGVGEQYV.

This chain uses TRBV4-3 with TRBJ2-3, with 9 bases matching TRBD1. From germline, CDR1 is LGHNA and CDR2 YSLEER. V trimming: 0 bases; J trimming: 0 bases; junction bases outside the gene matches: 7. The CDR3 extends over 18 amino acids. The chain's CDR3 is CASSQDLGTGISTDTQYF. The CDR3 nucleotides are TGCGCCAGCAGCCAAGATCTCGGGACAGGGATTAGCACAGATACGCAGTATTTT.

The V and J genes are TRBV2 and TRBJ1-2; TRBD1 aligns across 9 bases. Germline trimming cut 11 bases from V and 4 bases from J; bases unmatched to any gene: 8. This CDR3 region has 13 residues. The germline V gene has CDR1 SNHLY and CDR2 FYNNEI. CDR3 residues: CAGTGTGFYGYTF. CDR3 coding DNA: TGTGCCGGAACCGGGACAGGGTTCTATGGCTACACCTTC.

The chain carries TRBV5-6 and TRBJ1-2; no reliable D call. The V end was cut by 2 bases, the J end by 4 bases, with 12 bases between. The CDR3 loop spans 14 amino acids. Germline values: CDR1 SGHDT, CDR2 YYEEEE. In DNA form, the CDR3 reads TGTGCCAGCAGCTTTGGCAGCGGGAGCTATGGCTACACCTTC. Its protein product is CASSFGSGSYGYTF.